This T cell receptor (beta chain) was observed in a study of T cells after posttransplantation cyclophosphamide. Regarding the study as a whole: Blood and skin or GI T cell repertoires showed limited TRB overlap.

The CDR3 is made up of 14 amino acids. From germline, CDR1 is MNHEY and CDR2 SMNVEV (reference sequence). V trimming: 4 bases; J trimming: 4 bases; junction bases outside the gene matches: 3. Of note for this clone: The antigen remains undetermined.

The repertoire was sequenced with immunoSEQ multiplex PCR; TCRdb's copy has only in-frame clones and lacks some. The sample carries 15,000 to 20,000 clones, approximately 80% recorded once. Controls had myeloablative marrow grafts with methotrexate and calcineurin inhibitor, sampled at 1 year. The J gene is TRBJ1-5, the V gene TRBV27; the match to TRBD1 covers 8 bases. The receptor was isolated from a male patient between 25 and 39 years old who received an allogeneic stem cell transplant from an unrelated donor, was CMV-positive, and had acute and chronic GVHD. Some T cells may arise from the graft donor. The sample here was PBMCs, taken 441 days after allogeneic stem cell transplant with calcineurin inhibitor and methotrexate. In DNA form, the CDR3 reads TGTGCCAGCAGTTACCGGGACAGGAATCAGCCCCAGCATTTT. Translating it yields CASSYRDRNQPQHF.